The clone carrying this T cell receptor beta chain was seen once. The germline V and J ends were trimmed by 1 base and 7 bases, with 8 bases remaining between them. The CDR3 extends over 12 amino acids. CDR1 SGHRS and CDR2 YFSETQ come from the germline V gene. Time point here: cycle 4 day 1 (C4D1), after five to seven weeks of nivolumab. Each and every patient relapsed after autologous stem cell transplantation, and patients got differing brentuximab vedotin exposure. The data were taken from a study of PD-1 blockade in classical Hodgkin lymphoma. The table came from immunoSEQ multiplex PCR; TCRdb's copy has only in-frame clones and leaves some out. The repertoire holds about 90,000 clones, with approximately 90% as singletons.

The sequencing used peripheral blood mononuclear cells (PBMCs), collected before the fourth cycle of nivolumab. The V gene is TRBV5-1, the J gene TRBJ1-2; D unclear. This TCR was recovered from a human donor with classical Hodgkin lymphoma. CDR3 amino acids: CASSLLRIGYTF. For the CDR3, the DNA is TGCGCCAGCAGCTTGTTGAGGATTGGCTACACCTTC.